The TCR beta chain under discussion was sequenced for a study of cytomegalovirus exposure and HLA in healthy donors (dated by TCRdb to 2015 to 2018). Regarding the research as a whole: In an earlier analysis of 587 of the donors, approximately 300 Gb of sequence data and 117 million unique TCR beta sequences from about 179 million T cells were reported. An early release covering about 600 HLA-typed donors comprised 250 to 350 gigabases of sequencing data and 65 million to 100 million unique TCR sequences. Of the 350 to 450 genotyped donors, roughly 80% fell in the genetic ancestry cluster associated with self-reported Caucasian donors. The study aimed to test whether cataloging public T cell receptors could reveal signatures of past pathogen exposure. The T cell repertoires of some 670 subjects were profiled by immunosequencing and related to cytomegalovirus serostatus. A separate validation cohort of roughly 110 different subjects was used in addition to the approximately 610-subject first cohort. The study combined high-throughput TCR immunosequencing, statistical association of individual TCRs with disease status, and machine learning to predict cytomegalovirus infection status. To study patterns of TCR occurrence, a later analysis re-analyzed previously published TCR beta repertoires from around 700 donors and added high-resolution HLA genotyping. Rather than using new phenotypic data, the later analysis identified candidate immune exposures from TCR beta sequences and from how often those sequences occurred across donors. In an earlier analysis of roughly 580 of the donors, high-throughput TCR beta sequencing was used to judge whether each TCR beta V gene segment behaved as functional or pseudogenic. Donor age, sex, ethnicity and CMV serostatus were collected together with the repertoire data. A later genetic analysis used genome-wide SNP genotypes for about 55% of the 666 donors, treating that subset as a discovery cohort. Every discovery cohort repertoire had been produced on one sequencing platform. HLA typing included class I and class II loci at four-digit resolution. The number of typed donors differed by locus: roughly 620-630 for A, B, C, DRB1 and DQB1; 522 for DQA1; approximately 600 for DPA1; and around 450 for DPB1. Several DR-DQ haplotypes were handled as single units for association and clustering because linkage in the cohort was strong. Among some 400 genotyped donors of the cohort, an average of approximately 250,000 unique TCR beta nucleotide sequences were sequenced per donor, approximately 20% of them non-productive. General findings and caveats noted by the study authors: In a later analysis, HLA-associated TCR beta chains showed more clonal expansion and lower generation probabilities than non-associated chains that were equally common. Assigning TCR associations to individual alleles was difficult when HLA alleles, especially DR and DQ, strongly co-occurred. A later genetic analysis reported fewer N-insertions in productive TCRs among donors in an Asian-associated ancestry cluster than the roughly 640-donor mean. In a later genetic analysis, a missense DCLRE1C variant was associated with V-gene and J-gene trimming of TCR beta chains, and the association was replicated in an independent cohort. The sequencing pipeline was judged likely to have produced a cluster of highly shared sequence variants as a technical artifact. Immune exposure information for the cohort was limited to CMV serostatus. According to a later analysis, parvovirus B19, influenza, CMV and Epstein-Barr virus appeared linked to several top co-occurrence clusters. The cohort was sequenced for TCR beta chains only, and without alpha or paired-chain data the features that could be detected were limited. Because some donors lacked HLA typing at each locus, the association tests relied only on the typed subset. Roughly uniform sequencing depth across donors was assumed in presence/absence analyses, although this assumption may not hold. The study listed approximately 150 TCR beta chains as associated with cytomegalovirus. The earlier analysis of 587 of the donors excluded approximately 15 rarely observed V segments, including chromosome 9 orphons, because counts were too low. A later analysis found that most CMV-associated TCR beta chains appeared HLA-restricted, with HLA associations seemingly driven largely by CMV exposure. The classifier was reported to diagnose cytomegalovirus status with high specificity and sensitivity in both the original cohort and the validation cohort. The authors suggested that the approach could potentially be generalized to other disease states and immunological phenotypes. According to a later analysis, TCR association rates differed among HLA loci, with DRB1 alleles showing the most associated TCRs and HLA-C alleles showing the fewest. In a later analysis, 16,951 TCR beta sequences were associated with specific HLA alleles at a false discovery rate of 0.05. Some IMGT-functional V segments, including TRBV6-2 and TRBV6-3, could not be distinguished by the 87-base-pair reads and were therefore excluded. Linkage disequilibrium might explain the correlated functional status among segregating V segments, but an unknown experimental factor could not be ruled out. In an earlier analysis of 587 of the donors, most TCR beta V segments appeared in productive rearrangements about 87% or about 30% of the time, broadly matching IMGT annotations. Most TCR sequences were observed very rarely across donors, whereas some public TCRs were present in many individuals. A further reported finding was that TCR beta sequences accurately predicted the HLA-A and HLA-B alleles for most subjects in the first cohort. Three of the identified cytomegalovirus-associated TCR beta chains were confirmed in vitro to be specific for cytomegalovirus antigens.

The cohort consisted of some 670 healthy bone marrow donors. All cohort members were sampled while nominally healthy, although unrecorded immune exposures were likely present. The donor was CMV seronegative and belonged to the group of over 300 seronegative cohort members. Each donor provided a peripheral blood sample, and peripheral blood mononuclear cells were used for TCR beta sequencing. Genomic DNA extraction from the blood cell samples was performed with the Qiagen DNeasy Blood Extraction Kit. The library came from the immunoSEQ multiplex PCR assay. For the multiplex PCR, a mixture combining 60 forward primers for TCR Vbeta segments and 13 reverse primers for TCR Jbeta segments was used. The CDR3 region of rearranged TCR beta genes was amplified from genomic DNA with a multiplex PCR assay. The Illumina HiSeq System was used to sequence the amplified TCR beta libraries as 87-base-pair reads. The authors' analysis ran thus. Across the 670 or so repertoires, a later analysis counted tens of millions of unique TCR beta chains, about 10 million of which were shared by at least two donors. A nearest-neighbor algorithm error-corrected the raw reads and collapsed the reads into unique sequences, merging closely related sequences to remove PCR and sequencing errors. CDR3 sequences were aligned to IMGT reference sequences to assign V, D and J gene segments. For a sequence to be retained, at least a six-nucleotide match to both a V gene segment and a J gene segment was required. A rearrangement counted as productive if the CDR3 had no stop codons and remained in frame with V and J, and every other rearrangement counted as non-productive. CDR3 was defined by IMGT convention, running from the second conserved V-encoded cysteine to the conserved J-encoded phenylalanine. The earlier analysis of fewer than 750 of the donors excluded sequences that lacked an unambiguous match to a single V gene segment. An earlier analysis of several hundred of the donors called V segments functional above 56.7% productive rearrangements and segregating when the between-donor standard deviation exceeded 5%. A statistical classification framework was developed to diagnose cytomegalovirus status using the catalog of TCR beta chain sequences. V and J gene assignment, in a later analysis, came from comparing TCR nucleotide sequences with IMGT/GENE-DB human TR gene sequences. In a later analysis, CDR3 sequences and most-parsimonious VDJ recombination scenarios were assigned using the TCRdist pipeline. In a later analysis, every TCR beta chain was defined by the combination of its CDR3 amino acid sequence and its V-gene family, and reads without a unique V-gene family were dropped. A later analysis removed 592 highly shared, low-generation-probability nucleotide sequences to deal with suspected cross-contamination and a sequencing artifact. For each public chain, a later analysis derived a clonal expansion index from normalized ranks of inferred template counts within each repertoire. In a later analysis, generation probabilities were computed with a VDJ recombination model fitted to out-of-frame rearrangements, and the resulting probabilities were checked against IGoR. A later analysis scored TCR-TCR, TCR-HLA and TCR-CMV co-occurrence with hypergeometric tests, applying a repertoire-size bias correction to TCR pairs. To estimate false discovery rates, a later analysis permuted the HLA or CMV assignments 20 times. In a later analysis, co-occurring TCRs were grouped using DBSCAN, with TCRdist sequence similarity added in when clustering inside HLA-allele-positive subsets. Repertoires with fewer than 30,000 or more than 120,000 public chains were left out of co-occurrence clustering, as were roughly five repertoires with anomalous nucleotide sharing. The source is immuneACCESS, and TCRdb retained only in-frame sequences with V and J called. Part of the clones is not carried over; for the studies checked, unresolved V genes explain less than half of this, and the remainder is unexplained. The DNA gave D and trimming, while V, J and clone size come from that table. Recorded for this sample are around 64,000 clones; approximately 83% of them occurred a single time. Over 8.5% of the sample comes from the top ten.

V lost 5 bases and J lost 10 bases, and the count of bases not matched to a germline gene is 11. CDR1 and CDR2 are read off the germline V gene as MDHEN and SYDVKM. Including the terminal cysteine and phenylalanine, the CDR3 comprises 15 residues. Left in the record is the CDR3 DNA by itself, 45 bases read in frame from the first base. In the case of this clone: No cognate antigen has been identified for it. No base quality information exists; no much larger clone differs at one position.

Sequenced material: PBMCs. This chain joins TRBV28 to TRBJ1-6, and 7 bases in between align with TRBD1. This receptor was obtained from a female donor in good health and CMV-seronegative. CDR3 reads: CASSARTGRTSPLHF. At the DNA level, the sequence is TGTGCCAGCAGTGCAAGGACAGGAAGGACCTCACCCCTCCACTTT.